This TCR beta chain originates from a study of memory CD4+ T cells and cytomegalovirus serostatus. Single viable CD3+CD4+CD8-CD45RO+ cells were sorted as the memory CD4+ T cells. Trimming left V 5 bases short and J 8 bases short, with 9 bases between. The CDR3 is made up of 11 amino acids. Germline V gene lookup returns CDR1 SEHNR and CDR2 FQNEAQ (reference sequence). Libraries were prepared by immunoSEQ multiplex PCR; TCRdb keeps only in-frame clonotypes and omits some of them. This sample has fewer than 90,000 clones, with just under 80% found just once. Material: memory CD4+ T cells from blood. This chain uses TRBV7-9 with TRBJ1-1, with D unresolved. This receptor was taken from an adult in good health and CMV-seropositive. CDR3 in DNA: TGTGCCAGCAGCCTGGAGAGGGAAGCTTTCTTT. This encodes CASSLEREAFF.